A selection of T cell receptor beta chains follows, all from one sample in a study of blood T cell repertoires in COVID-19. The method was immunoSEQ multiplex PCR; TCRdb's version includes in-frame clones alone and lacks a portion of them. The sample yields approximately 140,000 clones, more than 80% seen once. The specimen sequenced was peripheral blood. The receptors come from a man aged 18 to 30 with COVID-19, enrolled during active disease. Both conserved end residues are part of each CDR3. Fields, in order: D gene, V gene, J gene, clone size, CDR3 protein, CDR3 DNA. A D gene is named only where the DNA matches it firmly. Clone size is not always given. Where it is, it says once, few, many or a class for expanded clones.

.,TRBV4-3,TRBJ2-1,.,CASSQDAGSNEQFF,TGCGCCAGCAGCCAAGATGCAGGGTCCAATGAGCAGTTCTTC
TRBD1,TRBV12-5,TRBJ2-3,.,CASGSRQGVDTQYF,TGTGCTAGTGGTTCCCGACAGGGGGTGGATACGCAGTATTTT
TRBD1,TRBV3-1/TRBV3-2,TRBJ2-5,.,CASSQDGTGLATQYF,TGTGCCAGCAGCCAAGATGGGACAGGGTTGGCGACCCAGTACTTC
.,TRBV13,TRBJ2-6,.,CASSLSLFSGANVLTF,TGTGCCAGCAGCTTATCTTTGTTCTCTGGGGCCAACGTCCTGACTTTC
.,TRBV5-6,TRBJ2-3,.,CASSLGTGVTDTQYF,TGTGCCAGCAGCTTGGGGACTGGAGTCACAGATACGCAGTATTTT
.,TRBV15,TRBJ2-5,.,CATSRDQGPQETQYF,TGTGCCACCAGCAGAGATCAGGGGCCCCAAGAGACCCAGTACTTC
.,TRBV7-8,TRBJ1-5,.,CASSKGVQPQHF,TGTGCCAGCAGCAAGGGGGTCCAGCCCCAGCATTTT
.,TRBV7-9,TRBJ2-1,.,CASSHPGTYNEQFF,TGTGCCAGCAGCCACCCGGGGACCTACAATGAGCAGTTCTTC
.,TRBV20-1,TRBJ1-2,.,CSADSYGYTF,TGCAGTGCTGACAGCTATGGCTACACCTTC
.,TRBV4-2,TRBJ2-2,.,CASSPKGTPSNTGELFF,TGTGCCAGCAGCCCAAAGGGGACTCCCTCGAACACCGGGGAGCTGTTTTTT
.,TRBV28,TRBJ2-7,.,CASRVSRYEQYF,TGTGCCAGCAGAGTCAGTCGCTACGAGCAGTACTTC
TRBD1,TRBV10-3,TRBJ1-2,.,CAISGDSYGYTF,TGTGCCATCAGTGGGGACAGTTATGGCTACACCTTC
TRBD1,TRBV9,TRBJ2-7,.,CASSLRQGYEQYF,TGTGCCAGCAGCTTGAGACAGGGCTACGAGCAGTACTTC
.,TRBV29-1,TRBJ1-4,.,CSAEAGEKLFF,TGCAGCGCCGAAGCGGGGGAAAAACTGTTTTTT
.,TRBV7-2,TRBJ2-7,.,CASSWAGAQEQYF,TGTGCCAGCAGCTGGGCGGGGGCCCAGGAGCAGTACTTC
.,TRBV19,TRBJ1-4,.,CASSPRAGTNEKLLF,TGTGCCAGTAGTCCCCGGGCAGGGACTAATGAAAAACTGCTTTTT
.,TRBV7-8,TRBJ1-5,.,CASSLGGGKQPQHF,TGTGCCAGCAGCTTAGGTGGAGGGAAACAGCCCCAGCATTTT
.,TRBV28,TRBJ1-2,.,CASSSSGTGVGYGYTF,TGTGCCAGCAGTTCTTCCGGGACGGGGGTAGGCTATGGCTACACCTTC
TRBD2,TRBV19,TRBJ2-3,.,CASSIGGGGATDTQYF,TGTGCCAGTAGTATTGGTGGGGGGGGTGCCACAGATACGCAGTATTTT
TRBD1,TRBV28,TRBJ2-1,large,CASSLIGQVHNEQFF,TGTGCCAGCAGTTTAATCGGACAGGTTCACAATGAGCAGTTCTTC
.,TRBV18,TRBJ1-6,.,CASSPRGLRNSPLHF,TGTGCCAGCTCACCACGGGGGCTTCGTAATTCACCCCTCCACTTT
TRBD1,TRBV7-6,TRBJ2-7,.,CASSLGPPGTGRSYEQYF,TGTGCCAGCAGCTTAGGGCCCCCCGGGACAGGGCGTTCCTACGAGCAGTACTTC
.,TRBV30,TRBJ2-3,.,CAWGAGGTDTQYF,TGTGCCTGGGGGGCAGGGGGCACAGATACGCAGTATTTT
.,TRBV30,TRBJ1-2,.,CAWSYGSYGYTF,TGTGCCTGGAGTTACGGGAGCTATGGCTACACCTTC
.,TRBV29-1,TRBJ2-2,once,CSVYPPGANTGELFF,TGCAGCGTCTACCCTCCGGGAGCCAACACCGGGGAGCTGTTTTTT
.,TRBV6-2/TRBV6-3,TRBJ1-5,.,CASSLGGNSNQPQHF,TGTGCCAGCAGCCTAGGAGGGAATAGCAATCAGCCCCAGCATTTT
.,TRBV7-2,TRBJ2-1,.,CASSPRGDNEQFF,TGTGCCAGCAGCCCTCGGGGAGACAATGAGCAGTTCTTC
.,TRBV29-1,TRBJ1-3,.,CSVAKGVSGNTIYF,TGCAGCGTAGCAAAGGGGGTCTCTGGAAACACCATATATTTT
.,TRBV28,TRBJ1-1,once,CASRSDSFNTEAFF,TGTGCCAGCAGGTCGGACAGCTTTAACACTGAAGCTTTCTTT
.,TRBV24-1,TRBJ1-5,.,CATSRGNQPQHF,TGTGCCACCAGCAGGGGCAATCAGCCCCAGCATTTT
TRBD2,TRBV28,TRBJ2-3,.,CASSLNPSGSTDTQYF,TGTGCCAGCAGTTTAAACCCTAGCGGGAGCACAGATACGCAGTATTTT
TRBD2,TRBV28,TRBJ2-7,.,CASSPAGTSLRQYF,TGTGCCAGCAGTCCGGCCGGGACTAGCCTTCGGCAGTACTTC
.,TRBV6-4,TRBJ2-7,.,CASSESRAGKRNEQYF,TGTGCCAGCAGTGAGAGTAGGGCAGGGAAACGCAACGAGCAGTACTTC
TRBD1,TRBV27,TRBJ1-4,.,CASSPGQVGEKLLF,TGTGCCAGCAGCCCAGGACAGGTTGGTGAAAAACTGCTTTTT
TRBD1,TRBV28,TRBJ2-7,.,CASSSAAGTGDYEQYF,TGTGCCAGCAGTTCTGCTGCCGGGACAGGGGACTACGAGCAGTACTTC
.,TRBV21-1,TRBJ2-7,.,CASSKVGDRVYEQYF,TGTGCCAGCAGCAAGGTGGGAGACAGGGTCTACGAGCAGTACTTC
.,TRBV30,TRBJ2-3,.,CAWSVQALSTDTQYF,TGTGCCTGGAGTGTACAAGCGCTTAGCACAGATACGCAGTATTTT
TRBD2,TRBV14,TRBJ2-2,.,CASSQERGVAGTGELFF,TGTGCCAGCAGCCAAGAGAGAGGGGTAGCGGGCACCGGGGAGCTGTTTTTT
.,TRBV4-1,TRBJ1-4,.,CASSQGSQGKLFF,TGCGCCAGCAGCCAGGGATCCCAGGGAAAACTGTTTTTT
.,TRBV7-9,TRBJ2-7,.,CASSLAPGSGSYEQYF,TGTGCCAGCAGCTTAGCCCCAGGGTCTGGGTCCTACGAGCAGTACTTC
.,TRBV29-1,TRBJ2-7,.,CSVGSSSSYEQYF,TGCAGCGTTGGATCCTCGAGCTCCTACGAGCAGTACTTC
TRBD1,TRBV29-1,TRBJ2-1,.,CSVAPGTGANEQFF,TGCAGCGTTGCACCCGGGACAGGGGCTAATGAGCAGTTCTTC
.,TRBV30,TRBJ2-7,.,CAWKGVKGEANYYEQYF,TGTGCCTGGAAGGGCGTCAAAGGGGAGGCTAACTACTACGAGCAGTACTTC
.,TRBV12-3/TRBV12-4,TRBJ1-1,.,CASSFQGGEAFF,TGTGCCAGCAGTTTCCAGGGTGGTGAAGCTTTCTTT
.,TRBV28,TRBJ2-7,.,CASSFRAGPLSYEQYF,TGTGCCAGCAGTTTCCGGGCAGGGCCTCTTTCCTACGAGCAGTACTTC
TRBD1,TRBV19,TRBJ1-1,.,CASSTDRGRVTEAFF,TGTGCCAGTAGTACCGACAGGGGGCGGGTCACTGAAGCTTTCTTT
.,TRBV30,TRBJ1-6,once,CAWSVAGRNSPLHF,TGTGCCTGGAGTGTAGCCGGGAGGAATTCACCCCTCCACTTT
.,TRBV28,TRBJ2-2,.,CASGLITRGTGELFF,TGTGCCAGCGGACTGATCACTAGAGGCACCGGGGAGCTGTTTTTT
TRBD2,TRBV6-4,TRBJ2-1,.,CASSGSPSGRPDEQFF,TGTGCCAGCAGCGGCTCTCCCAGCGGGAGGCCCGATGAGCAGTTCTTC
TRBD2,TRBV5-1,TRBJ2-3,.,CASSTTGTSGLPSTDTQYF,TGCGCCAGCAGCACCACCGGGACTAGCGGCCTTCCTAGCACAGATACGCAGTATTTT
TRBD2,TRBV15,TRBJ2-3,.,CATSRRLAGGLDTQYF,TGTGCCACCAGCAGACGGCTAGCGGGAGGGTTAGATACGCAGTATTTT
TRBD2,TRBV28,TRBJ2-5,.,CASNLSPGLAGGGTQETQYF,TGTGCCAGCAACCTTTCTCCGGGACTAGCGGGAGGAGGAACCCAAGAGACCCAGTACTTC
.,TRBV6-6,TRBJ2-4,.,CASSYRGQVNIQYF,TGTGCCAGCAGTTACAGGGGTCAAGTAAACATTCAGTACTTC
TRBD1,TRBV9,TRBJ1-2,.,CASREKQGWGYTF,TGTGCCAGCAGGGAAAAACAGGGGTGGGGCTACACCTTC
.,TRBV28,TRBJ1-1,.,CASRPIQVANTEAFF,TGTGCCAGCAGGCCCATCCAGGTCGCGAACACTGAAGCTTTCTTT
TRBD1,TRBV11-2,TRBJ1-5,.,CASSRTGDRDQPQHF,TGTGCCAGCAGCCGCACCGGGGACAGGGACCAGCCCCAGCATTTT